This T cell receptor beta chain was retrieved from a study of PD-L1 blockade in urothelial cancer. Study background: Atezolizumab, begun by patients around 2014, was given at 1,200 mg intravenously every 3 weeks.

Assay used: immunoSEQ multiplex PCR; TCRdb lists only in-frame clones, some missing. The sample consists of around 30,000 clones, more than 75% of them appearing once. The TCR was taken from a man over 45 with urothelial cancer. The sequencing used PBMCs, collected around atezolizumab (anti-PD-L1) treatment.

CDR3 nucleotide sequence: TGTGCCAGCAGAACTTCCGCGGGGGTGAGGGGAGAGACCCAGTACTTC. This sequence encodes CASRTSAGVRGETQYF. V is TRBV6-6 and J is TRBJ2-5; TRBD2 matches 7 bases. V was pared by 6 bases and J by 4 bases, with 14 bases of the junction left unmatched. The CDR3 is 16 amino acids. Germline CDR1 MNHNY, CDR2 SVGAGI (reference sequence).